This TCR beta chain was obtained from a study of shared clonotypes between healthy human individuals. Findings and caveats of the study: Few donors restricted represented genetic and exposure-history diversity. Several donors held approximately 4.5% of naive CD4 clonotypes in common. The expectation was that sequencing depth would affect clonotype sharing among donors.

Trimming shortened V by 6 bases and J by 8 bases, and 16 bases separated the two germline ends. Looked up from germline, CDR1 is SNHLY and CDR2 is FYNNEI. This CDR3 is 13 amino acids long. As defined, naive CD8 cells were CD45RO-negative and positively selected for CCR7, with terminally differentiated effector memory CD45RA+ cells excluded. This clone has only one observation. Its antigen remains unknown. Sequencing was performed with immunoSEQ multiplex PCR; in TCRdb, only in-frame clones are kept and a portion is missing. The data show about 1,800,000 clones, about 95% seen once. The sequenced sample consisted of naive CD8+ T cells sorted from blood. The genes are TRBV2 and TRBJ1-1; maybe TRBD1 (5 bases). This TCR was recovered from a man in his late teens or twenties in good health. CDR3 DNA: TGTGCCAGCAGCGGTGTATCGGGACTCGAAGCTTTCTTT. It yields the protein CASSGVSGLEAFF. The variable domain in full, with the rest retrieved from reference TRBV2 and TRBJ1-1, is EPEVTQTPSHQVTQMGQEVILRCVPISNHLYFYWYRQILGQKVEFLVSFYNNEISEKSEIFDDQFSVERPDGSNFTLKIRSTKLEDSAMYFCASSGVSGLEAFFGQGTRLTVV.